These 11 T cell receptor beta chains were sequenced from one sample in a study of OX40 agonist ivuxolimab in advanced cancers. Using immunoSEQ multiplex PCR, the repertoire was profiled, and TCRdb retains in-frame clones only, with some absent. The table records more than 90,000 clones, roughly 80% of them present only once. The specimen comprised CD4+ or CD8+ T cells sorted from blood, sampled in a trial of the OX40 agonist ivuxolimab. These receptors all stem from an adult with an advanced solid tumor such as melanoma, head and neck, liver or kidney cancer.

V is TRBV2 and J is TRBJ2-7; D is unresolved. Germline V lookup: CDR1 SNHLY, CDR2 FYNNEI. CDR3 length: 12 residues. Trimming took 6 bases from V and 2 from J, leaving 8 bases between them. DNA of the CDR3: TGTGCCAGCAGGATCGACGCCTACGAGCAGTACTTC. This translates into CASRIDAYEQYF.

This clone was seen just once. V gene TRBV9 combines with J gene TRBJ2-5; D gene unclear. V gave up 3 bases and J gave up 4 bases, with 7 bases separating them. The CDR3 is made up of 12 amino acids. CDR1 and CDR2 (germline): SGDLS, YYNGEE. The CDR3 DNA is TGTGCCAGCAGCGCTACGGGAGAGACCCAGTACTTC. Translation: CASSATGETQYF.

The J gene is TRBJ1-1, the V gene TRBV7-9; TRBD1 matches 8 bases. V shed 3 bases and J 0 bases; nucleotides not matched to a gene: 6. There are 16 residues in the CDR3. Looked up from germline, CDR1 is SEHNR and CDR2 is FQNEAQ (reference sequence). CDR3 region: CASSLGDRLLNTEAFF. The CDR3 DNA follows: TGTGCCAGCAGCTTGGGGGACAGGCTACTGAACACTGAAGCTTTCTTT.

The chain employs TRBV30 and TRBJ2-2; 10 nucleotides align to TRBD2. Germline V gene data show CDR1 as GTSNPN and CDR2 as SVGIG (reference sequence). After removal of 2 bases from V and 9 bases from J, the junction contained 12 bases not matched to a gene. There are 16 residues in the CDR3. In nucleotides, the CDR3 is TGTGCCTGGAGTAAACTGCTAGCGGGAGCTACCCGGGAGCTGTTTTTT. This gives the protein CAWSKLLAGATRELFF. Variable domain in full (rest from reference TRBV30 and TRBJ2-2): SQTIHQWPATLVQPVGSPLSLECTVEGTSNPNLYWYRQAAGRGLQLLFYSVGIGQISSEVPQNLSASRPQDRQFILSSKKLLLSDSGFYLCAWSKLLAGATRELFFGEGSRLTVL.

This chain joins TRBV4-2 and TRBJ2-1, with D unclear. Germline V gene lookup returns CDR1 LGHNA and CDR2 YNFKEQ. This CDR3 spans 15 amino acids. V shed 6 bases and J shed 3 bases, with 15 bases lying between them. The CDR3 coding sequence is TGTGCCAGCAGTCTGATCCCCCAACGCTACAATGAGCAGTTCTTC. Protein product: CASSLIPQRYNEQFF.

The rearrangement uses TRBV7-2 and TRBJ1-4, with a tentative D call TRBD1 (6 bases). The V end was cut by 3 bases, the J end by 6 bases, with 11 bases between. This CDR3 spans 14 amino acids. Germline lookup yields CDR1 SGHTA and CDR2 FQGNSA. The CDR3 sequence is CASSFSGADEKLFF. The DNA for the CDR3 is TGTGCCAGCAGCTTTTCAGGGGCCGATGAAAAACTGTTTTTT.

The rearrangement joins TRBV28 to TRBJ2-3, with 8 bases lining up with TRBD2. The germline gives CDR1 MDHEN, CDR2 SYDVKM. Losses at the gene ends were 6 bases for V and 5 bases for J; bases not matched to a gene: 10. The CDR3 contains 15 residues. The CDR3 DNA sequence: TGTGCCAGCAGCCAAACTAGCGGCTGGGGAGATACGCAGTATTTT. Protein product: CASSQTSGWGDTQYF. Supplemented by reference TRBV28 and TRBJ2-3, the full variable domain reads DVKVTQSSRYLVKRTGEKVFLECVQDMDHENMFWYRQDPGLGLRLIYFSYDVKMKEKGDIPEGYSVSREKKERFSLILESASTNQTSMYLCASSQTSGWGDTQYFGPGTRLTVL.

The CDR3 nucleotides are TGTGCCAGCAGGAACAGGGGTGGTCAGCCCCAGCATTTT. It specifies CASRNRGGQPQHF. The chain links TRBV6-5 to TRBJ1-5; 7 bases are a match to TRBD1. There are 13 residues in the CDR3. From germline, CDR1 is MNHEY and CDR2 SVGAGI. The V segment lost 6 bases and the J segment 6 bases; nucleotides outside the gene matches: 5.

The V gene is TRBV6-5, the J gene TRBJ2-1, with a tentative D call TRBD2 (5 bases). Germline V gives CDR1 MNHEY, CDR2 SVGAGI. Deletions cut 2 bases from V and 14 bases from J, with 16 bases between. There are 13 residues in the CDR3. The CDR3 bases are TGTGCCAGCAGTTACCGCGTGGACGGGAACGAGTTCTTC. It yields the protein CASSYRVDGNEFF.

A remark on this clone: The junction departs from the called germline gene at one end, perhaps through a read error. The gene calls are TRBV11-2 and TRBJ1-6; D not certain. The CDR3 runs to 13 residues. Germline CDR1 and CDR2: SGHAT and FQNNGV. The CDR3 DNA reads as TGTGCCAGCAGCTCGAGTATTAATTCACCCCCCCACTTT. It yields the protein CASSSSINSPPHF. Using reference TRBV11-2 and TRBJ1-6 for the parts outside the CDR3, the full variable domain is EAGVAQSPRYKIIEKRQSVAFWCNPISGHATLYWYQQILGQGPKLLIQFQNNGVVDDSQLPKDRFSAERLKGVDSTLKIQPAKLEDSAVYLCASSSSINSPPHFGNGTRLTVT.

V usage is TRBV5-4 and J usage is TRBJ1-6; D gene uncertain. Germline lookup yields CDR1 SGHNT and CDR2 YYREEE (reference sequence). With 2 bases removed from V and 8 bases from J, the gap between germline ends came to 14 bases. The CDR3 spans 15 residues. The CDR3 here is CASSLTSLGDSPLHF. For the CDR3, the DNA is TGTGCCAGCAGCTTAACTTCGCTCGGGGATTCACCCCTCCACTTT.